What follows are 9 T cell receptor beta chains derived from one specimen sequenced in a study of blood T cell repertoires in COVID-19. TCRdb's table, derived via immunoSEQ multiplex PCR, lists solely in-frame clones and lacks some. The table lists fewer than 250,000 clones, 80% of them singletons. Sequenced sample: peripheral blood. The origin of the receptors is a man in his sixties with acute or convalescent COVID-19.

This chain links TRBV4-1 with TRBJ2-5; D possibly corresponds to TRBD2 (5 bases). Trimming removed 1 base at V and 0 bases at J, with 9 bases between. The CDR3 covers 15 residues. Germline assignment: CDR1 MGHRA and CDR2 YSYEKL. CDR3 sequence: CASSQGNGNQETQYF. The CDR3 bases are TGCGCCAGCAGCCAAGGAAACGGGAACCAAGAGACCCAGTACTTC.

The chain joins TRBV9 to TRBJ2-3; D may be TRBD2 (5 bases). The CDR3 has 15 amino acids. Trimming stripped 0 bases from V and 0 bases from J, with 8 bases between. The germline V gene has CDR1 SGDLS and CDR2 YYNGEE. The CDR3 DNA sequence: TGTGCCAGCAGCGTAGACGGGGTTAGCACAGATACGCAGTATTTT. This codes for CASSVDGVSTDTQYF.

The rearrangement uses TRBV7-3 and TRBJ2-5; 11 nucleotides align to TRBD2. The CDR3 runs 16 residues. V shed 5 bases, J shed 0 bases, and the junction held 5 bases outside the gene matches. Germline V gene sequence: CDR1 SGHTA, CDR2 FQGTGA. The CDR3 reads CASSRLSGGDQETQYF. The CDR3, as DNA: TGTGCCAGCAGCCGACTTAGCGGGGGGGACCAAGAGACCCAGTACTTC. The full variable domain, with the rest looked up from reference TRBV7-3 and TRBJ2-5, is GAGVSQTPSNKVTEKGKYVELRCDPISGHTALYWYRQSLGQGPEFLIYFQGTGAADDSGLPNDRFFAVRPEGSVSTLKIQRTERGDSAVYLCASSRLSGGDQETQYFGPGTRLLVL.

This clone has only one observation. The chain is built from TRBV7-2 and TRBJ1-3; 8 bases map to TRBD1. The V gene end was trimmed by 5 bases and the J gene end by 1 base; junction bases not matched to a gene: 7. CDR1 and CDR2 from the germline V gene are SGHTA and FQGNSA. This CDR3 comprises 16 residues. Written as DNA, the CDR3 is TGTGCCAGCAGCATGTACAGGGGGGGATCTGGAAACACCATATATTTT. Translation: CASSMYRGGSGNTIYF. The full variable domain, its missing parts supplied by reference TRBV7-2 and TRBJ1-3, is GAGVSQSPSNKVTEKGKDVELRCDPISGHTALYWYRQSLGQGLEFLIYFQGNSAPDKSGLPSDRFSAERTGGSVSTLTIQRTQQEDSAVYLCASSMYRGGSGNTIYFGEGSWLTVV.

CDR3 DNA: TGCGCCAGCAGCCAAGAGGCACAGGGCAACAATGAGCAGTTCTTC. Encoded protein: CASSQEAQGNNEQFF. The chain couples TRBV4-3 to TRBJ2-1; a weak D match, TRBD1 (6 bases). CDR3 length: 15 residues. V lost 0 bases to trimming and J lost 5 bases, with 11 bases between them. The germline V gene encodes CDR1 LGHNA and CDR2 YSLEER.

The chain carries TRBV21-1 and TRBJ2-7; the DNA was not compared with TRBD1, the D call given in the table. TRBV21-1 constitutes a pseudogene. This CDR3 comprises 12 residues. CDR3 in DNA: TGTGGACTTATAGGGGATTCGGACGAGCAGTACTTC. Its protein is CGLIGDSDEQYF.

The chain links TRBV19 to TRBJ2-2; 9 nucleotides match TRBD2. This CDR3 region has 15 residues. The V gene's germline CDR1 is LNHDA and CDR2 SQIVND (reference sequence). V gave up 6 bases and J gave up 0 bases; unmatched junction bases: 2. CDR3 bases: TGTGCCAGTAGCCTAGCGGGATCGAACACCGGGGAGCTGTTTTTT. Protein product: CASSLAGSNTGELFF.

This clone was observed a few times. The chain combines TRBV6-5 with TRBJ2-3; TRBD2 matches at 8 bases. CDR1 is MNHEY and CDR2 is SVGAGI in the germline V gene. V dropped 4 bases and J dropped 0; count of bases not matched to a gene: 3. There are 15 residues in the CDR3. CDR3 sequence (DNA): TGTGCCAGCAGTTGGACTAGCCTCAGCACAGATACGCAGTATTTT. Protein: CASSWTSLSTDTQYF.

J is TRBJ1-1 and V is TRBV18, with no clear D. CDR3 length: 12 amino acids. Looked up from germline, CDR1 is KGHSH and CDR2 is LQKENI. V was pared by 3 bases and J by 4 bases, with 6 bases between. In DNA, the CDR3 is TGTGCCAGCTCACCTTCAGGCACTGAAGCTTTCTTT. Its translation is CASSPSGTEAFF. The whole variable domain, remainder taken from reference TRBV18 and TRBJ1-1, is NAGVMQNPRHLVRRRGQEARLRCSPMKGHSHVYWYRQLPEEGLKFMVYLQKENIIDESGMPKERFSAEFPKEGPSILRIQQVVRGDSAAYFCASSPSGTEAFFGQGTRLTVV.